Shown below are 20 T cell receptor beta chains from a single sample sequenced in a study of blood T cell repertoires in COVID-19. Clones were sequenced by immunoSEQ multiplex PCR, and TCRdb holds only the in-frame ones, with some missing. The sample includes a few hundred thousand clones, roughly 86% of them seen just once. The source material was peripheral blood. The receptors originated from a woman aged 25 to 39 with acute or convalescent COVID-19.

The V and J genes are TRBV5-1 and TRBJ2-2; D is unclear. The germline CDR1 and CDR2 sequences are SGHRS and YFSETQ. Trimming removed 0 bases at V and 3 bases at J, with 6 bases between. This CDR3 region has 14 residues. CDR3 sequence reads: CASSLVEDTGELFF. The CDR3, as DNA: TGCGCCAGCAGCTTGGTTGAGGACACCGGGGAGCTGTTTTTT. The full variable domain, completed using reference TRBV5-1 and TRBJ2-2, is KAGVTQTPRYLIKTRGQQVTLSCSPISGHRSVSWYQQTPGQGLQFLFEYFSETQRNKGNFPGRFSGRQFSNSRSEMNVSTLELGDSALYLCASSLVEDTGELFFGEGSRLTVL.

This rearrangement joins TRBV3-1 (or the pseudogene TRBV3-2) to TRBJ2-1, with 9 bases aligning to TRBD2. V was clipped by 0 bases and J by 13 bases; unmatched bases: 16. CDR1 is LGHDT and CDR2 is YNNKEL in the germline V gene (reference sequence). This CDR3 contains 17 residues. Here the CDR3 reads CASSQDHASGVKAVQFF. The CDR3 bases are TGTGCCAGCAGCCAAGATCATGCTAGCGGGGTTAAAGCAGTTCAGTTCTTC.

This clone was seen only a few times. This chain links TRBV19 with TRBJ1-1; D unclear. CDR1 is LNHDA, CDR2 SQIVND, per germline (reference sequence). Trimming left V 8 bases short and J 1 base short, with 8 bases between. CDR3 length: 12 amino acids. The CDR3 here is CASVYRNTEAFF. The CDR3 bases are TGTGCCAGTGTGTACAGGAACACTGAAGCTTTCTTT.

The chain uses TRBV29-1 and TRBJ2-1; the match to TRBD2 covers 7 bases. The V gene's germline CDR1 is SQVTM and CDR2 ANQGSEA. Trimming took 6 bases from V and 5 from J; bases not matched to a gene: 7. The CDR3 has 13 amino acids. The DNA for the CDR3 is TGCAGCGTGGGCGGGAGTTGGAACAATGAGCAGTTCTTC. Residues: CSVGGSWNNEQFF.

The V gene is TRBV19, the J gene TRBJ2-3; the D gene is possibly TRBD1 (5 bases). The V end was cut by 9 bases, the J end by 5 bases, with 18 bases between. The CDR3 has 14 residues. The germline V gene encodes CDR1 LNHDA and CDR2 SQIVND (reference sequence). CDR3 loop: CASSKFRGGDTQYF. In DNA form, the CDR3 reads TGTGCCAGCTCGAAATTTAGGGGTGGAGATACGCAGTATTTT.

The chain couples TRBV9 to TRBJ2-1, with 8 bases lining up with TRBD2. The CDR3 totals 15 residues. Unmatched junction bases numbered 4, after V lost 3 bases and J lost 2 bases. Germline V gives CDR1 SGDLS, CDR2 YYNGEE. CDR3 in amino acids: CASSAQRGTYNEQFF. The CDR3 DNA reads TGTGCCAGCAGCGCCCAGCGGGGGACCTACAATGAGCAGTTCTTC. Complete variable domain (other parts from reference TRBV9 and TRBJ2-1): DSGVTQTPKHLITATGQRVTLRCSPRSGDLSVYWYQQSLDQGLQFLIQYYNGEERAKGNILERFSAQQFPDLHSELNLSSLELGDSALYFCASSAQRGTYNEQFFGPGTRLTVL.

This chain uses TRBV24-1 with TRBJ2-2; no reliable D call. Germline V gene data show CDR1 as KGHDR and CDR2 as SFDVKD. Trimming took off 4 bases at V and 6 bases at J, with 20 bases between the two ends. This CDR3 has 17 residues. CDR3 loop: CATSERSSDWWAGELFF. CDR3 bases: TGTGCCACCAGTGAAAGGTCGAGTGACTGGTGGGCCGGGGAGCTGTTTTTT.

The rearrangement joins TRBV11-2 to TRBJ2-2, with a weak D call TRBD2 (6 bases). The germline gives CDR1 SGHAT, CDR2 FQNNGV. The CDR3 extends over 16 amino acids. V dropped 5 bases and J dropped 0 bases, with 13 bases sitting between them. The CDR3 region has the DNA TGTGCCAGCAGCCGCCGCGGGACCGCGAACACCGGGGAGCTGTTTTTT. Translated: CASSRRGTANTGELFF.

The chain couples TRBV19 to TRBJ1-3; a possible D gene is TRBD1 (6 bases). V lost 5 bases to trimming and J lost 0 bases, with 17 bases between them. This CDR3 contains 17 residues. CDR1 is LNHDA and CDR2 is SQIVND in the germline V gene (reference sequence). CDR3 DNA: TGTGCCAGTAGTCACCAACCCGACAGGAACTCTGGAAACACCATATATTTT. Translation: CASSHQPDRNSGNTIYF.

This clone was counted a few times. The CDR3 loop is CASKDTSYEQYF. The DNA of the CDR3 is TGTGCCAGTAAGGACACCTCCTACGAGCAGTACTTC. The J gene is TRBJ2-7, the V gene TRBV19; TRBD1 might be the D (5 bases). The CDR3 loop spans 12 amino acids. V lost 7 bases to trimming and J lost 0 bases, with 7 bases between them. Looked up from germline, CDR1 is LNHDA and CDR2 is SQIVND (reference sequence).

The rearrangement joins TRBV19 to TRBJ2-7, with 7 bases aligning to TRBD1. The junction had 6 bases not matched to a gene; V was cut back by 1 base and J by 6 bases. The CDR3 covers 14 residues. The germline V gene has CDR1 LNHDA and CDR2 SQIVND (reference sequence). The DNA for the CDR3 is TGTGCCAGTAGTATAGTGTCAGGGGGTACCGAGCAGTACTTC. Its translation: CASSIVSGGTEQYF.

J is TRBJ1-1 and V is TRBV27, with TRBD1 matching 11 bases. CDR3 length: 14 amino acids. The germline CDR1 and CDR2 sequences are MNHEY and SMNVEV (reference sequence). V lost 2 bases and J lost 4; bases outside the gene matches: 0. CDR3 sequence: CASSLGTGGTEAFF. Here the CDR3 DNA reads TGTGCCAGCAGTTTAGGGACAGGGGGCACTGAAGCTTTCTTT.

The chain links TRBV3-1 (or the pseudogene TRBV3-2) to TRBJ2-7; 8 bases map to TRBD1. Losses at the gene ends were 5 bases for V and 3 bases for J; bases not matched to a gene: 6. The CDR3 is 14 residues long. The germline V gene has CDR1 LGHDT and CDR2 YNNKEL (reference sequence). CDR3 coding DNA: TGTGCCAGCAGCTTCGACAGGGGAAACTACGAGCAGTACTTC. It yields the protein CASSFDRGNYEQYF.

The chain has TRBV5-1 and TRBJ2-1, with D possibly being TRBD1 (5 bases). V lost 4 bases to trimming and J lost 3 bases, with 14 bases between them. Germline assignment: CDR1 SGHRS and CDR2 YFSETQ. The CDR3 is 15 amino acids. CDR3 sequence: CASSPERTHYNEQFF. The CDR3 bases are TGCGCCAGCAGCCCGGAGAGGACACACTACAATGAGCAGTTCTTC.

The rearrangement joins TRBV5-5 to TRBJ1-4, with TRBD1 identical over 10 bases. Germline CDR1 reads SGHKS; CDR2 reads YYEKEE (reference sequence). The trim removed 3 bases at V and 0 bases at J, leaving 5 bases unmatched. CDR3 length: 17 amino acids. The CDR3 sequence is CASSSWDRGATNEKLFF. DNA of the CDR3: TGTGCCAGCAGCTCTTGGGACAGGGGAGCAACTAATGAAAAACTGTTTTTT.

V and J are TRBV29-1 and TRBJ1-3; D is unclear. Trimming left V 6 bases short and J 4 bases short, with 7 bases between. The germline gives CDR1 SQVTM, CDR2 ANQGSEA. The length of the CDR3 is 11 residues. The CDR3 sequence is CSVNEGNTIYF. The DNA of the CDR3 is TGCAGCGTAAACGAGGGAAACACCATATATTTT.

The gene calls are TRBV27 and TRBJ2-7; 9 positions match TRBD2. Unmatched junction bases numbered 8, after V lost 7 bases and J lost 7 bases. The CDR3 runs 13 residues. Germline assignment: CDR1 MNHEY and CDR2 SMNVEV (reference sequence). The CDR3 reads CASMASGVREQYF. The CDR3 bases are TGTGCCAGCATGGCTAGCGGGGTAAGGGAGCAGTACTTC.

The chain carries TRBV25-1 and TRBJ2-5, with 10 bases that match TRBD2. J was trimmed by 5 bases and V by 3 bases; bases with no gene match: 12. Germline V gene lookup returns CDR1 MGHDK and CDR2 SYGVNS. The CDR3 contains 17 residues. CDR3 loop: CASSEGLAGGPGETQYF. In DNA form, the CDR3 reads TGTGCCAGCAGTGAGGGATTAGCGGGAGGTCCGGGGGAGACCCAGTACTTC.

The rearrangement uses TRBV12-3 or TRBV12-4 and TRBJ1-2, with D perhaps matching TRBD1 (5 bases). Deletions cut 7 bases from V and 7 bases from J, with 16 bases between. There are 13 residues in the CDR3. DNA of the CDR3: TGTGCCAGCACCAACCACCGGGGGGGTGGCTACACCTTC. It yields the protein CASTNHRGGGYTF.

V and J are TRBV9 and TRBJ2-2; tentative D call: TRBD2 (6 bases). This CDR3 region has 15 residues. Deletions cut 0 bases from V and 0 bases from J, with 6 bases between. The V gene's germline CDR1 is SGDLS and CDR2 YYNGEE. The CDR3 coding sequence is TGTGCCAGCAGCGTAGCGGGAGCGAACACCGGGGAGCTGTTTTTT. It yields the protein CASSVAGANTGELFF.